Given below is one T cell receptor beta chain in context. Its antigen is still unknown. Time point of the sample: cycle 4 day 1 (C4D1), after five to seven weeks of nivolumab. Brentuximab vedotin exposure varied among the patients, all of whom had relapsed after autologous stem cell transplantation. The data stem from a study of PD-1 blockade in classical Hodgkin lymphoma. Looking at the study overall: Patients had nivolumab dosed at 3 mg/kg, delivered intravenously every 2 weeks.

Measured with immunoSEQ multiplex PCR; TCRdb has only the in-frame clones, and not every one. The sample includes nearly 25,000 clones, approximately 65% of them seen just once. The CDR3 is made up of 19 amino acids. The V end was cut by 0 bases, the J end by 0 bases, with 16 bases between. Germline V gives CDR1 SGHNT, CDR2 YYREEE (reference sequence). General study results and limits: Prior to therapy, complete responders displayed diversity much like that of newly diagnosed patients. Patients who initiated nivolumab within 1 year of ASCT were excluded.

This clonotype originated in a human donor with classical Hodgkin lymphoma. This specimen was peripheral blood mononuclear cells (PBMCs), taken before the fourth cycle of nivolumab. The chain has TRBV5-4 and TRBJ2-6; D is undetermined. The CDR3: CASSLGGRVGGSGANVLTF. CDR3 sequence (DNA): TGTGCCAGCAGCTTGGGGGGAAGGGTCGGTGGCTCTGGGGCCAACGTCCTGACTTTC.